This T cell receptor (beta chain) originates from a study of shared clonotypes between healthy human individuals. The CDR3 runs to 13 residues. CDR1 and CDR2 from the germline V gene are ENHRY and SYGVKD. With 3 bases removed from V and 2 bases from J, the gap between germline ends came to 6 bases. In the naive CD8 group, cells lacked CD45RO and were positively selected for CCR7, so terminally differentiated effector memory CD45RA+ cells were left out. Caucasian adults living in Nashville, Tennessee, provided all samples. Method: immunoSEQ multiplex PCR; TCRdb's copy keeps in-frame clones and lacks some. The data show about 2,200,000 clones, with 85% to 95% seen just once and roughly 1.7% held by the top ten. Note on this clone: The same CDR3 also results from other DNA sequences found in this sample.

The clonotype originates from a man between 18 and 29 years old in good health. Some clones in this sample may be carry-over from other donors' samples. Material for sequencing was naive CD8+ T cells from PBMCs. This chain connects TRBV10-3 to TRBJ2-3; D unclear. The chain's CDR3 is CAISDRDTDTQYF. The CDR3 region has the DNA TGTGCCATCAGTGACCGTGACACAGATACGCAGTATTTT.